This T cell receptor beta chain came from a study of cytomegalovirus exposure and HLA in healthy donors. Amplification used 60 Vbeta primers and 13 Jbeta primers. Sequenced by immunoSEQ multiplex PCR; TCRdb stores in-frame clones only, minus some. The table shows 180,000 or so clones, with 82% occurring only once. This clone appeared a few times. Antigen unknown. Study-level results: The authors listed 150 to 200 TCR beta chains as cytomegalovirus-associated. When a later analysis was performed, an Asian-associated ancestry cluster reportedly had fewer N-insertions than the roughly 630-donor mean. For most TCR beta V segments, an earlier analysis put the productive rate at about 87% or about 30% of the time. In a later analysis, CMV-associated beta chains were mostly HLA-associated, it appeared.

J was trimmed by 3 bases and V by 3 bases; bases with no gene match: 9. CDR1 is MDHEN, CDR2 SYDVKM, per germline. The CDR3 is 19 amino acids. The origin of this receptor is a man aged 40-49 years in good health and CMV-seronegative. The sequencing sample was made of PBMCs. The rearrangement joins TRBV28 to TRBJ2-6, with 12 bases lining up with TRBD1. In nucleotides, the CDR3 is TGTGCCAGCAGTTTTCCCGGGACAGGGGGCGCAGGTGGGGCCAACGTCCTGACTTTC. Its translation: CASSFPGTGGAGGANVLTF.